Each of the 12 T cell receptor beta chains below was sequenced from the same sample in a study of somatic mutations in cytotoxic T cells in rheumatoid arthritis. Assay used: immunoSEQ multiplex PCR; TCRdb lists only in-frame clones, some missing. The sample holds more than 20,000 clones, roughly 80% seen once. The sequenced sample consisted of CD8+ T cells sorted from blood. The receptors originated from an adult with rheumatoid arthritis.

The rearrangement links TRBV10-2 to TRBJ1-2; D not resolved. The V and J ends lost 2 bases and 5 bases respectively, with 9 bases between them. This CDR3 spans 13 amino acids. The germline V gene has CDR1 WSHSY and CDR2 SAAADI. The CDR3, as DNA: TGCGCCAGCAGTGAGGCCCCTGGATATGGCTACACCTTC. Amino acids: CASSEAPGYGYTF.

The chain recombines TRBV15 with TRBJ2-3; 9 bases agree with TRBD1. The CDR3 consists of 15 residues. V lost 5 bases and J lost 4; bases outside the gene matches: 7. Germline V gene lookup returns CDR1 LNHNV and CDR2 YYDKDF (reference sequence). CDR3 DNA: TGTGCCACCAGCCTGGGACAGGGAGAGCCAGATACGCAGTATTTT. Its protein product is CATSLGQGEPDTQYF.

This chain joins TRBV6-5 and TRBJ2-7; 10 nucleotides line up with TRBD1. Germline values: CDR1 MNHEY, CDR2 SVGAGI. The CDR3 is 13 amino acids. Losses at the gene ends were 6 bases for V and 2 bases for J; bases not matched to a gene: 1. CDR3 in DNA: TGTGCCAGCAGGGGACAGGGGACCTACGAGCAGTACTTC. This encodes CASRGQGTYEQYF.

This rearrangement joins TRBV6-4 to TRBJ2-2, with D possibly being TRBD1 (6 bases). Germline lookup yields CDR1 MRHNA and CDR2 SNTAGT. The V and J ends lost 3 bases and 1 base respectively, with 12 bases between them. This CDR3 spans 16 amino acids. This chain's CDR3 is CASSEGRTENTGELFF. The CDR3 nucleotides are TGTGCCAGCAGTGAAGGTCGGACAGAGAACACCGGGGAGCTGTTTTTT.

The rearrangement joins TRBV29-1 to TRBJ2-3; the D gene could be TRBD1 or TRBD2 (5 bases each). V lost 6 bases, J lost 8 bases, and 18 bases lay in between. Germline-derived CDR1 and CDR2 are SQVTM and ANQGSEA. CDR3 length equals 13 residues. CDR3 residues: CSVGATDEGTQYF. The DNA for the CDR3 is TGCAGCGTAGGGGCGACGGACGAGGGTACGCAGTATTTT.

The gene calls are TRBV5-1 and TRBJ1-5; the match to TRBD1 covers 9 bases. Germline V gives CDR1 SGHRS, CDR2 YFSETQ. With V trimmed by 4 bases and J by 4 bases, 12 bases remained unmatched. The CDR3 sequence is 17 residues long. This CDR3 reads CASSLGVTGGPNQPQHF. In DNA, the CDR3 is TGCGCCAGCAGCCTAGGGGTGACAGGGGGTCCGAATCAGCCCCAGCATTTT. The variable domain in full, completed from reference TRBV5-1 and TRBJ1-5, reads KAGVTQTPRYLIKTRGQQVTLSCSPISGHRSVSWYQQTPGQGLQFLFEYFSETQRNKGNFPGRFSGRQFSNSRSEMNVSTLELGDSALYLCASSLGVTGGPNQPQHFGDGTRLSIL.

The CDR3 here is CASSVGLRGDQETQYF. CDR3 bases: TGTGCCAGCAGCGTAGGGTTGCGGGGGGACCAAGAGACCCAGTACTTC. The J gene is TRBJ2-5, the V gene TRBV9; 8 nucleotides align to TRBD2. The CDR3 loop spans 16 amino acids. After removal of 0 bases from V and 0 bases from J, the junction contained 4 bases not matched to a gene. Germline CDR1 SGDLS, CDR2 YYNGEE.

J is TRBJ1-6 and V is TRBV5-6; 10 bases are a match to TRBD1. This CDR3 region has 14 residues. J gave up 10 bases and V 4 bases, and 5 bases lay outside the gene matches. Germline V gene data show CDR1 as SGHDT and CDR2 as YYEEEE. The CDR3 DNA reads as TGTGCCAGCAGCCCCGGGACAGGGGTCTCACCCCTCCACTTT. It specifies CASSPGTGVSPLHF.

The rearrangement links TRBV28 to TRBJ2-7; tentative D call: TRBD2 (6 bases). Germline-derived CDR1 and CDR2 are MDHEN and SYDVKM. V was clipped by 4 bases and J by 5 bases, with 18 bases between them. This CDR3 is 15 amino acids long. CDR3 in amino acids: CASSSPWRAGNEQYF. CDR3 bases: TGTGCCAGCAGTTCTCCCTGGCGGGCGGGAAACGAGCAGTACTTC.

The V call is TRBV10-3, the J call TRBJ1-1; 8 nucleotides match TRBD1. J was trimmed by 4 bases and V by 6 bases; bases with no gene match: 4. This CDR3 has 13 amino acids. CDR1 is ENHRY and CDR2 is SYGVKD in the germline V gene. The CDR3 DNA is TGTGCCATCAGCGTAGACAGGGGCACTGAAGCTTTCTTT. Its protein is CAISVDRGTEAFF.

The chain couples TRBV7-9 to TRBJ2-7; TRBD1 is a possible D gene (6 bases). With 4 bases removed from V and 1 base from J, the gap between germline ends came to 14 bases. The CDR3 spans 15 residues. Germline V CDR1 and CDR2: SEHNR, FQNEAQ (reference sequence). The chain's CDR3 is CASSSVGANSYEQYF. CDR3 DNA: TGTGCCAGCAGCTCAGTGGGGGCAAATTCCTACGAGCAGTACTTC.

The chain carries TRBV10-3 and TRBJ2-3; 8 bases align to TRBD2. The junction had 3 bases not matched to a gene; V was cut back by 2 bases and J by 2 bases. Germline assignment: CDR1 ENHRY and CDR2 SYGVKD. The CDR3 is 15 residues long. The DNA for the CDR3 is TGTGCCATCAGTGAGAGCGGGGGATACACAGATACGCAGTATTTT. This codes for CAISESGGYTDTQYF.